This T cell receptor (beta chain) was sequenced during a study of beta chain features in type 1 diabetes. This clone has only a few counts. Its target is unknown. Study-wide results and caveats: In all four CD4+ subsets, TCRB CDR3 length was significantly, moderately reduced in type 1 diabetes. Any HLA effect on TCRB rearrangement was left unresolved by small sub-analyses. VDJ junctions sequenced from type 1 diabetes patients showed fewer insertions and more deletions.

Expressed TCRB transcripts were sequenced, since all the RNA that had been isolated was reverse transcribed. The method was immunoSEQ multiplex PCR; TCRdb's version includes in-frame clones alone and lacks a portion of them. The sample has roughly 250,000 clones; about 20% are singletons. There are 12 residues in the CDR3. The germline V gene has CDR1 MNHEY and CDR2 SMNVEV (reference sequence). The V gene lost 7 bases and the J gene lost 2 bases, with 7 bases spanning the gap. V and J are TRBV27 and TRBJ2-3; TRBD1 might be the D (5 bases). This TCR came from a woman in her thirties or forties with type 1 diabetes. Sequenced: naive CD4+ T cells from blood. CDR3 amino acids: CASTGATDTQYF. Here the CDR3 DNA reads TGTGCCAGCACTGGGGCCACAGATACGCAGTATTTT.